These T cell receptor beta chains were read from a single sample in a study of regulatory T cells in long-lasting Graves disease. One entry per CDR3 protein, called by TCRdb with MiXCR from the multiplex PCR reads. This table has roughly 500,000 distinct CDR3 sequences, about 22% appearing once. The sample here was peripheral blood mononuclear cells (PBMCs), taken when the disease was refractory, from a patient treated with antithyroid drugs. The source of these receptors is a female donor with Graves disease. Both conserved end residues are part of each CDR3. A D gene is named only where the DNA matches it firmly. Clone size is shown for a subset of rows, as once, few, many or a class of expanded clone.

CSATDRAYGYTF | TGCAGTGCTACCGACAGGGCCTATGGCTACACCTTC | TRBV20-1 | TRBD1 | many | TRBJ1-2
CASSQAGSGNTIYF | TGTGCCAGCAGCCAAGCTGGGAGTGGAAACACCATATATTTT | TRBV4-2 | - | - | TRBJ1-3
CASSEAPEMNTEAFF | TGTGCCAGCAGCGAGGCCCCAGAAATGAACACTGAAGCTTTCTTT | TRBV9 | - | - | TRBJ1-1
CASRGQGLYEQYF | TGTGCCAGCAGGGGACAGGGCCTCTACGAGCAGTACTTC | TRBV6-1 | TRBD1 | few | TRBJ2-7
CASSQGQSTEAFF | TGCGCCAGCAGCCAGGGACAGTCCACTGAAGCTTTCTTT | TRBV5-1 | TRBD1 | few | TRBJ1-1
CASSLVDGETEAFF | TGCGCCAGCAGCTTGGTCGATGGGGAGACTGAAGCTTTCTTT | TRBV5-1 | - | - | TRBJ1-1
CASSLARINTGELFF | TGCGCCAGCAGCTTGGCACGGATAAACACCGGGGAGCTGTTTTTT | TRBV5-1 | - | few | TRBJ2-2
CSVEDMFELAGVETQYF | TGCAGCGTTGAAGATATGTTCGAGCTAGCGGGAGTAGAGACCCAGTACTTC | TRBV29-1 | TRBD2 | many | TRBJ2-5
CSARRDRDQPQHF | TGCAGTGCTAGACGGGACAGGGATCAGCCCCAGCATTTT | TRBV20-1 | TRBD1 | - | TRBJ1-5
CASSPQFATNEKLFF | TGTGCCAGTTCACCCCAGTTTGCAACTAATGAAAAACTGTTTTTT | TRBV18 | - | few | TRBJ1-4
CSALGGAAEQYF | TGCAGCGCCTTGGGAGGGGCGGCCGAGCAGTACTTC | TRBV29-1 | TRBD2 | many | TRBJ2-7
CSASNLRGLANEKLFF | TGCAGTGCCTCAAACTTACGGGGGCTGGCTAATGAAAAACTGTTTTTT | TRBV20-1 | - | many | TRBJ1-4
CASSSWTGTVQPQHF | TGTGCCAGCAGTTCTTGGACAGGGACGGTTCAGCCCCAGCATTTT | TRBV28 | TRBD1 | - | TRBJ1-5
CASSTGVSEAFF | TGTGCCAGCAGTACCGGGGTCTCTGAAGCTTTCTTT | TRBV28 | - | many | TRBJ1-1
CASSDGVEETQYF | TGCGCCAGCAGCGACGGGGTGGAAGAGACCCAGTACTTC | TRBV5-1 | - | few | TRBJ2-5
CASSYDLGGGSYEQYF | TGTGCCAGCAGTTATGACTTGGGGGGGGGGTCCTACGAGCAGTACTTC | TRBV5-6 | TRBD2 | few | TRBJ2-7
CASSREGDSTQPQHF | TGTGCCAGTAGTCGCGAAGGGGATTCTACTCAGCCCCAGCATTTT | TRBV19 | - | - | TRBJ1-5
CSLGQGNSPLHF | TGCAGCCTTGGACAGGGAAATTCACCCCTCCACTTT | TRBV20-1 | TRBD1 | many | TRBJ1-6